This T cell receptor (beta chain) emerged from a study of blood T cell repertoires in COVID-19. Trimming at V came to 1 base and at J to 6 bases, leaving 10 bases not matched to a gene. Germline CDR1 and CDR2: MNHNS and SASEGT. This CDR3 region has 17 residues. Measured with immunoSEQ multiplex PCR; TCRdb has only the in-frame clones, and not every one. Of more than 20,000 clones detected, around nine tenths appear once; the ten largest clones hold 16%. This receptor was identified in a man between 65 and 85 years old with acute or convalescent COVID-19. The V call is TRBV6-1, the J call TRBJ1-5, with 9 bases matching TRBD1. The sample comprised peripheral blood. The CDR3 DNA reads TGTGCCAGCAGTGAAGGTTCCGGGACAGGGAAACGTCAGCCCCAGCATTTT. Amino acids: CASSEGSGTGKRQPQHF.